Listed below are T cell receptor beta chains from one sample, sequenced in a study of human T cells and chemical hapten exposure. A single record per CDR3 protein comes from TCRdb applying MiXCR to the RACE reads. The sample lists under 300,000 distinct CDR3 sequences, 7.7% occurring once. The sample in question was whole blood, obtained in connection with sensitization to the hapten diphenylcyclopropenone (DPC). The receptors come from a man aged 18 to 30 with alopecia areata. Some clones in this sample may be carry-over from other donors' samples. CDR3s include the opening cysteine and the closing phenylalanine or tryptophan. A D gene is named only where the DNA matches it firmly. Expanded clones get a size class; other rows say once, few or many, or leave the size out.

j_gene: TRBJ1-1
abundance: many
v_gene: TRBV20-1
d_gene: -
CDR3aa: CSARIEEGTEAFF
CDR3nt: TGCAGTGCTAGAATAGAAGAGGGAACTGAAGCTTTCTTT

j_gene: TRBJ1-1
abundance: -
v_gene: TRBV3-1
d_gene: -
CDR3aa: CASSPGRMNTEAFF
CDR3nt: TGTGCCAGCAGCCCGGGACGGATGAACACTGAAGCTTTCTTT

j_gene: TRBJ1-5
abundance: few
v_gene: TRBV6-1
d_gene: -
CDR3aa: CASSEWDAYQPQHF
CDR3nt: TGTGCCAGCAGTGAATGGGACGCCTATCAGCCCCAGCATTTT

j_gene: TRBJ2-3
abundance: many
v_gene: TRBV10-3
d_gene: TRBD1
CDR3aa: CAINGAGGPDTQYF
CDR3nt: TGTGCCATCAATGGGGCAGGGGGCCCAGATACGCAGTATTTT

j_gene: TRBJ1-1
abundance: few
v_gene: TRBV20-1
d_gene: -
CDR3aa: CSARDQGPTEAFF
CDR3nt: TGCAGTGCTAGAGATCAGGGGCCCACTGAAGCTTTCTTT

j_gene: TRBJ1-3
abundance: many
v_gene: TRBV11-2
d_gene: -
CDR3aa: CASSPEPGRNTIYF
CDR3nt: TGTGCCAGCAGCCCAGAGCCAGGGCGAAACACCATATATTTT

j_gene: TRBJ2-5
abundance: -
v_gene: TRBV5-5
d_gene: TRBD1
CDR3aa: CASSLESGGNGETQYF
CDR3nt: TGTGCCAGCAGCTTGGAATCAGGGGGTAATGGAGAGACCCAGTACTTC

j_gene: TRBJ2-3
abundance: few
v_gene: TRBV21-1
d_gene: -
CDR3aa: CASSRRRDGSTDTQYF
CDR3nt: TGTGCCAGCAGCAGGCGTCGGGACGGAAGCACAGATACGCAGTATTTT

j_gene: TRBJ1-2
abundance: few
v_gene: TRBV7-8
d_gene: TRBD1
CDR3aa: CASSLVFTRPDRAHGYTF
CDR3nt: TGTGCCAGCAGCTTAGTCTTTACCCGACCCGACAGGGCTCATGGCTACACCTTC

j_gene: TRBJ1-1
abundance: few
v_gene: TRBV6-5
d_gene: TRBD1
CDR3aa: CASNRITGTGEAFF
CDR3nt: TGTGCCAGCAACCGGATCACGGGGACAGGGGAAGCTTTCTTT

j_gene: TRBJ2-5
abundance: -
v_gene: TRBV5-1
d_gene: TRBD2
CDR3aa: CASSIAGATQYF
CDR3nt: TGCGCCAGCAGCATAGCGGGGGCGACCCAGTACTTC

j_gene: TRBJ1-5
abundance: few
v_gene: TRBV20-1
d_gene: -
CDR3aa: CSARDSRRGSNQPQHF
CDR3nt: TGCAGTGCTAGGGACTCACGGAGGGGTAGCAATCAGCCCCAGCATTTT

j_gene: TRBJ2-1
abundance: few
v_gene: TRBV12-3/TRBV12-4
d_gene: -
CDR3aa: CASRLEGGSGNEQFF
CDR3nt: TGTGCCAGCAGATTGGAGGGGGGCTCCGGGAATGAGCAGTTCTTC

j_gene: TRBJ1-2
abundance: many
v_gene: TRBV7-9
d_gene: -
CDR3aa: CASSLAGGINYGYTF
CDR3nt: TGTGCCAGCAGCTTAGCTGGAGGAATCAACTATGGCTACACCTTC

j_gene: TRBJ2-3
abundance: -
v_gene: TRBV11-2
d_gene: -
CDR3aa: CASSSVSGTDTQYF
CDR3nt: TGTGCCAGCAGCTCAGTCAGCGGCACAGATACGCAGTATTTT

j_gene: TRBJ1-6
abundance: many
v_gene: TRBV12-3/TRBV12-4
d_gene: -
CDR3aa: CASSLRTDNSYNSPLHF
CDR3nt: TGTGCCAGCAGTTTACGGACAGATAACTCCTATAATTCACCCCTCCACTTT

j_gene: TRBJ1-4
abundance: -
v_gene: TRBV21-1
d_gene: -
CDR3aa: CASSNGRKGEKLFF
CDR3nt: TGTGCCAGCAGCAACGGCAGGAAGGGTGAAAAACTGTTTTTT

j_gene: TRBJ2-5
abundance: -
v_gene: TRBV12-3/TRBV12-4
d_gene: -
CDR3aa: CASSLRGAETQYF
CDR3nt: TGTGCCAGCAGTTTACGGGGTGCAGAGACCCAGTACTTC

j_gene: TRBJ2-5
abundance: few
v_gene: TRBV4-3
d_gene: TRBD1
CDR3aa: CASSHTDRERKTQYF
CDR3nt: TGCGCCAGCAGCCATACGGACAGGGAGAGAAAGACCCAGTACTTC

j_gene: TRBJ1-2
abundance: few
v_gene: TRBV10-3
d_gene: -
CDR3aa: CAITEGQPYGYTF
CDR3nt: TGTGCCATCACCGAGGGACAACCGTATGGCTACACCTTC

j_gene: TRBJ1-1
abundance: few
v_gene: TRBV27
d_gene: TRBD1
CDR3aa: CASLTGGTEAFF
CDR3nt: TGTGCCAGCCTGACAGGGGGCACTGAAGCTTTCTTT

j_gene: TRBJ1-2
abundance: few
v_gene: TRBV20-1
d_gene: -
CDR3aa: CSARDQNGQSQANYGYTF
CDR3nt: TGCAGTGCTAGAGATCAAAACGGACAGTCGCAGGCTAACTATGGCTACACCTTC

j_gene: TRBJ1-1
abundance: many
v_gene: TRBV5-4
d_gene: -
CDR3aa: CASSLDGLNTEAFF
CDR3nt: TGTGCCAGCAGCTTGGACGGTCTGAACACTGAAGCTTTCTTT